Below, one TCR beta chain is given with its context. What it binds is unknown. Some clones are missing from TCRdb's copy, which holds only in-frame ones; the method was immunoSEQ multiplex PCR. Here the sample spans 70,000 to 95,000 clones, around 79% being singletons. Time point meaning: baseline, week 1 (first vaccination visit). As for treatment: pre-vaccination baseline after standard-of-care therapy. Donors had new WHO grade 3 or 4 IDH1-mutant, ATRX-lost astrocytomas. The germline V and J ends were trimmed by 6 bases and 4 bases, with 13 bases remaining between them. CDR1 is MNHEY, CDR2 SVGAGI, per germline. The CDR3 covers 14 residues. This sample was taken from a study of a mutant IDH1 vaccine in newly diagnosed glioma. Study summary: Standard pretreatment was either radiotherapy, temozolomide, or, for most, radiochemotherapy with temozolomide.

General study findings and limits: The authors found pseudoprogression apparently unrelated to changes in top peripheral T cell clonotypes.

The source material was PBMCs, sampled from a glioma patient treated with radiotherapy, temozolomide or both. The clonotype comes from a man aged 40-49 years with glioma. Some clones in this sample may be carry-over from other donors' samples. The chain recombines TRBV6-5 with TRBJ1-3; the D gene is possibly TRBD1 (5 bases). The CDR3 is CASRKSGRGNTIYF. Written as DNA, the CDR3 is TGTGCCAGCAGAAAGTCAGGGCGGGGAAACACCATATATTTT.